A single sample gave rise to the 2 T cell receptor beta chains below, sequenced in a study of monozygotic twins with cystic fibrosis. Profiling relied on immunoSEQ multiplex PCR, and the TCRdb table lists in-frame clones only, not all of them. Of some 17,000 clones in the sample, roughly 96% were seen once. The sequenced sample consisted of blood. Receptors were obtained from a girl between 2 and 10 years old with cystic fibrosis.

The chain combines TRBV5-1 with TRBJ2-3; D perhaps matches TRBD2 (5 bases). Germline V gene data show CDR1 as SGHRS and CDR2 as YFSETQ. The V end lost 5 bases, the J end lost 1 base, and 11 bases lay between the germline ends. The length of the CDR3 is 14 residues. The CDR3 DNA follows: TGCGCCAGCAGTGAGGGAATGGGCACAGATACGCAGTATTTT. Its protein is CASSEGMGTDTQYF.

This chain links TRBV2 with TRBJ2-7; D is uncertain. Germline V gene data show CDR1 as SNHLY and CDR2 as FYNNEI. The germline V and J ends were trimmed by 1 base and 1 base, with 11 bases remaining between them. This CDR3 spans 15 amino acids. The DNA for the CDR3 is TGTGCCAGCAGTGAAGGGCAGGCGTCATCCTACGAGCAGTACTTC. It is translated as CASSEGQASSYEQYF.